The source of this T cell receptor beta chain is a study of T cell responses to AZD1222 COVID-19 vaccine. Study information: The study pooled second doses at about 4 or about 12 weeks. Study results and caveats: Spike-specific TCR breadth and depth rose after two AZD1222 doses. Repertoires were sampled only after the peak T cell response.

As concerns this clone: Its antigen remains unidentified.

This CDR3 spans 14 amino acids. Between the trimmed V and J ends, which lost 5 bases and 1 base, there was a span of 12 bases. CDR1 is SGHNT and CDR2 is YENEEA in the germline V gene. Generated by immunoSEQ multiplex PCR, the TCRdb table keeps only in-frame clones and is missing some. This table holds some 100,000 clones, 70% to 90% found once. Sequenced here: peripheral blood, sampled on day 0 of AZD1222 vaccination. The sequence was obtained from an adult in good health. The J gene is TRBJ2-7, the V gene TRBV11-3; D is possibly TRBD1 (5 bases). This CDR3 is CASSLGVGSYEQYF. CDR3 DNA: TGTGCCAGCAGCCTAGGGGTAGGGTCCTACGAGCAGTACTTC. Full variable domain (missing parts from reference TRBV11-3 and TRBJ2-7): EAGVVQSPRYKIIEKKQPVAFWCNPISGHNTLYWYLQNLGQGPELLIRYENEEAVDDSQLPKDRFSAERLKGVDSTLKIQPAELGDSAVYLCASSLGVGSYEQYFGPGTRLTVT.